This T cell receptor beta chain was observed in a study of blood T cell repertoires in COVID-19. Overall study context: Both acute and convalescent COVID-19 samples were obtained from the United States, Italy and Spain.

Per the original data handling: By means of reference gene primer amplification, nucleated cell counts were estimated. Assay: immunoSEQ multiplex PCR; the TCRdb copy retains only in-frame clones and omits some. From that table come the V and J calls and clone size; the DNA was used to work out D and trimming. The data hold tens of thousands of clones, with around 86% observed a single time. This CDR3 has 14 amino acids. Trimming removed 2 bases from V and 3 bases from J, with 10 bases in between. Per germline, CDR1 LGHDT and CDR2 YNNKEL (reference sequence). The chain recombines TRBV3-1 (or the pseudogene TRBV3-2) with TRBJ1-2; perhaps TRBD1 as D (5 bases). This TCR was sampled from a man older than 75 with active or convalescent COVID-19. Sequencing was carried out using peripheral blood. In DNA, the CDR3 is TGTGCCAGCAGCCAACTTGTGACAGACTATGGCTACACCTTC. The encoded protein is CASSQLVTDYGYTF.